This T cell receptor (beta chain) was recovered during a study of cytomegalovirus exposure and HLA in healthy donors (dated by TCRdb to 2016 to 2017). At the level of the whole study: According to an earlier analysis of several hundred of the donors, roughly 180 million T cells yielded approximately 120 million unique TCR beta sequences and approximately 300 Gb of sequence data. In an earlier analysis of around 540 of the donors, high-throughput TCR beta sequencing was used to judge whether each TCR beta V gene segment behaved as functional or pseudogenic. Besides the first cohort of hundreds of subjects, a separate validation cohort made up of over 95 different subjects was used. Donor age, sex, ethnicity and CMV serostatus were collected together with the repertoire data. Because of strong linkage in the cohort, a handful of DR-DQ haplotypes were treated as single units for association and clustering. The aim of the study was to test whether cataloging public T cell receptors could identify signatures of past pathogen exposure. Both class I and class II loci were covered by HLA typing, at four-digit resolution. To predict cytomegalovirus infection status, the study combined high-throughput TCR immunosequencing, statistical association of individual TCRs with disease status, and machine learning. In a later analysis, previously published TCR beta repertoires from fewer than 750 donors were re-analyzed and high-resolution HLA genotyping was added so that TCR occurrence patterns could be studied. An early release covering roughly 640 HLA-typed donors comprised about 300 gigabases of sequencing data and roughly 86 million unique TCR sequences. The genetic ancestry cluster associated with self-reported Caucasian donors included 65% to 90% of the 350 to 500 genotyped donors. Across roughly 420 genotyped donors of the cohort, an average of about 240,000 unique TCR beta nucleotide sequences per donor were sequenced, and 15% to 20% of those sequences were non-productive. Genome-wide SNP genotypes for about 65% of the roughly 670 donors were used in a later genetic analysis, which treated that subset as a discovery cohort. The later analysis used no new phenotypic data to find candidate immune exposures, relying instead on TCR beta sequences and their occurrence across donors. The study profiled the T cell repertoires of about 720 subjects by immunosequencing and related them to cytomegalovirus serostatus. The number of donors typed differed by locus, with about 629-630 for A, B, C, DRB1 and DQB1, roughly 520 for DQA1, about 610 for DPA1, and some 440 for DPB1. All discovery cohort repertoires had been generated on a single sequencing platform.

As regards this clone: It has no known antigen specificity. Base quality data are lacking; no much larger clone is found one base away.

The CDR3 spans 11 residues, from the cysteine through the phenylalanine. CDR3 DNA only is kept here, 33 bases in frame from base 1. The germline V gene (reference sequence) sets CDR1 to DFQATT and CDR2 to SNEGSKA. V is cut by 6 bases and J by 8 bases, and the space between the germline ends is 13 bases. The cohort comprised several hundred healthy bone marrow donors. At the time of sampling, all cohort members were nominally healthy, though unrecorded immune exposures were likely present. The donor tested CMV seronegative and was one of the 352 seronegative cohort members. Each donor provided a peripheral blood sample, and peripheral blood mononuclear cells were used for TCR beta sequencing. The Qiagen DNeasy Blood Extraction Kit was used to extract genomic DNA from the blood cell samples. General study outcomes and caveats: Linkage disequilibrium might explain the correlated functional status among segregating V segments, but an unknown experimental factor could not be excluded. Only TCR beta chains were sequenced in this cohort, and the absence of alpha or paired-chain data limited detectable features. A cluster of highly shared sequence variants was judged likely to represent a technical artifact of the sequencing pipeline. Some IMGT-functional V segments, including TRBV6-2 and TRBV6-3, could not be distinguished by the 87-base-pair reads and were therefore excluded. A later analysis found that most CMV-associated TCR beta chains appeared HLA-restricted, with HLA associations seemingly driven largely by CMV exposure. A later analysis associated 16,951 TCR beta sequences with specific HLA alleles at a false discovery rate of 0.05. A total of roughly 160 TCR beta chains were listed by the study as associated with cytomegalovirus. In a later genetic analysis, a missense DCLRE1C variant was associated with V-gene and J-gene trimming of TCR beta chains, and the association was replicated in an independent cohort. Most TCR sequences were observed very rarely across donors, whereas some public TCRs were present in many individuals. In an earlier analysis of 587 of the donors, most TCR beta V segments were observed in productive rearrangements about 90% or about 30% of the time, broadly matching IMGT annotations. Because HLA typing was unavailable for some donors at each locus, only the typed subset was used in association tests. Compared with the roughly 600-donor mean, donors in an Asian-associated ancestry cluster had fewer N-insertions in productive TCRs, according to a later genetic analysis. The presence/absence analyses assumed that sequencing depth was roughly uniform across donors, and that assumption may not be true. The authors suggested that the approach could potentially be generalized to other disease states and immunological phenotypes. CMV serostatus was the only immune exposure information available for the cohort. In a later analysis, the rate of TCR association differed among HLA loci, with DRB1 alleles having the most associated TCRs and HLA-C alleles having the fewest. When HLA alleles, especially DR and DQ, strongly co-occurred, attributing TCR associations to individual alleles was difficult. A further reported finding was that TCR beta sequences accurately predicted the HLA-A and HLA-B alleles for most subjects in the first cohort. In vitro tests confirmed that a few of the cytomegalovirus-associated TCR beta chains recognize cytomegalovirus antigens. About 17 rarely observed V segments, including chromosome 9 orphons, were excluded from the earlier analysis of 550 to 700 of the donors because counts were too low. Several of the top co-occurrence clusters appeared to be linked to parvovirus B19, influenza, CMV and Epstein-Barr virus, according to a later analysis. In a later analysis, HLA-associated TCR beta chains were found to be more clonally expanded and to have lower generation probabilities than equally common non-associated chains. In both the original and validation cohorts, the classifier was reported to diagnose cytomegalovirus status with high specificity and sensitivity.

The library was generated by the immunoSEQ multiplex PCR assay. For the multiplex PCR, a mixture combining 60 forward primers for TCR Vbeta segments and 13 reverse primers for TCR Jbeta segments was used. A multiplex PCR assay on genomic DNA amplified the CDR3 region of rearranged TCR beta genes. Amplified TCR beta libraries were sequenced as 87-base-pair reads on the Illumina HiSeq System. Per the original workflow: In a later analysis, 77 million or so unique TCR beta chains were counted across the 690 or so repertoires, and approximately 11 million of these chains were shared by at least two donors. A nearest-neighbor algorithm error-corrected the raw reads and collapsed the reads into unique sequences, merging closely related sequences to remove PCR and sequencing errors. Alignment of CDR3 sequences to IMGT reference sequences was used to assign V, D and J gene segments. For a sequence to be retained, a match of at least six nucleotides was required to both a V gene segment and a J gene segment. A rearrangement was called productive if the CDR3 had no stop codons and remained in frame with V and J, and every other rearrangement was called non-productive. Following IMGT convention, CDR3 was defined as the stretch from the second conserved V-encoded cysteine to the conserved J-encoded phenylalanine. The earlier analysis of 500 to 600 of the donors excluded sequences that lacked an unambiguous match to a single V gene segment. An earlier analysis of about 590 of the donors classified V segments as functional when productive rearrangements were above 56.7% and as segregating when the standard deviation between donors was above 5%. A statistical classification framework was built to diagnose cytomegalovirus status from the catalog of TCR beta chain sequences. In a later analysis, TCR nucleotide sequences were compared against IMGT/GENE-DB human TR gene sequences so that V and J genes could be assigned. Using the TCRdist pipeline, a later analysis assigned CDR3 sequences along with most-parsimonious VDJ recombination scenarios. A later analysis defined each TCR beta chain by its CDR3 amino acid sequence plus V-gene family, and excluded reads lacking a unique V-gene family. A later analysis removed several hundred highly shared, low-generation-probability nucleotide sequences to deal with suspected cross-contamination and a sequencing artifact. A later analysis calculated a clonal expansion index for each public chain from normalized within-repertoire ranks of inferred template counts. A later analysis computed generation probabilities with a VDJ recombination model fitted to out-of-frame rearrangements, and checked the results against IGoR. In a later analysis, TCR-TCR, TCR-HLA and TCR-CMV co-occurrence was scored with hypergeometric tests, and a repertoire-size bias correction was applied to TCR pairs. False discovery rates were estimated in a later analysis by permuting HLA or CMV assignments 20 times. In a later analysis, co-occurring TCRs were grouped with DBSCAN, and TCRdist sequence similarity was added when clustering was performed within HLA-allele-positive subsets. For co-occurrence clustering, repertoires with fewer than 30,000 or more than 120,000 public chains were excluded, along with roughly five repertoires with anomalous nucleotide sharing. TCRdb provides this immuneACCESS table in a form limited to in-frame rearrangements. Some clones are lacking; in checked studies, under half of them reflect an unresolved V gene, and why the rest are absent is not known. That table furnishes V, J and clone size, whereas the DNA furnished D and trimming. Present in this sample are approximately 110,000 clones, around four fifths of which were seen just once. The ten largest clones add up to around 3.9% of the sample.

The sequence came from a woman in her thirties or forties in good health and CMV-seronegative. Sequenced input: PBMCs. The V and J genes are TRBV20-1 and TRBJ1-2; perhaps TRBD1 is the D gene, with 6 bases matching. CDR3 region: CSAPTDRGYTF. The DNA is as follows: TGCAGTGCCCCAACCGACAGGGGCTACACCTTC.